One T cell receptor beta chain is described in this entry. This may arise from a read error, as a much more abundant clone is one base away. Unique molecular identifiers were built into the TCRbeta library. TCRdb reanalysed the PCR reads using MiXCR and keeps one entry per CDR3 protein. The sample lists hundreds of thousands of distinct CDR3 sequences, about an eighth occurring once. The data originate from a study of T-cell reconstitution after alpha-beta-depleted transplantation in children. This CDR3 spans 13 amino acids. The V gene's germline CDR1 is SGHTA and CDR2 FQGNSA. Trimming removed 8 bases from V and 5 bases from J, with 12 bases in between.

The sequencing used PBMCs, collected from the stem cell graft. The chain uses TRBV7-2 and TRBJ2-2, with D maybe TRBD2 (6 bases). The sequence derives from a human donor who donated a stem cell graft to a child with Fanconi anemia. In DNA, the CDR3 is TGTGCCAGCGTTGGGGCGGGGACCGGGGAGCTGTTTTTT. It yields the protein CASVGAGTGELFF.